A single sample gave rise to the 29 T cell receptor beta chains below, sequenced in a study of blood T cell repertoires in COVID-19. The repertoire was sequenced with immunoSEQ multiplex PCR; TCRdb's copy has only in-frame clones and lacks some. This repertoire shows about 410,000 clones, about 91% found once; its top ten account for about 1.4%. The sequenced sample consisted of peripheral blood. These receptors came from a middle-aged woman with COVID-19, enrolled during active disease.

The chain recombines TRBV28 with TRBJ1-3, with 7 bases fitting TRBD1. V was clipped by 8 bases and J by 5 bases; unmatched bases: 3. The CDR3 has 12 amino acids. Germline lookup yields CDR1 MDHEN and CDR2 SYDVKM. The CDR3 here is CASRTGRNTIYF. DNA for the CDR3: TGTGCCAGCCGGACAGGCAGAAACACCATATATTTT.

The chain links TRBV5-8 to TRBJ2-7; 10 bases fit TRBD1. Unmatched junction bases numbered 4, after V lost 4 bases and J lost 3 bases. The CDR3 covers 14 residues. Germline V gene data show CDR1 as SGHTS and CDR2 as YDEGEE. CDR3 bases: TGTGCCAGCAGCCGGGACAGGGGAGGCTACGAGCAGTACTTC. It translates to CASSRDRGGYEQYF.

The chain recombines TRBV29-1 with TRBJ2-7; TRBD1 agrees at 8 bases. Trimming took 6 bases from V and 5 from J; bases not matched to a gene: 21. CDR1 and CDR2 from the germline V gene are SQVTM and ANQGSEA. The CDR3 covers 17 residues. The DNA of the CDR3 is TGCAGCGTGGCCCGGGACAGGCCGGGATTCCAATACGACGAGCAGTACTTC. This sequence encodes CSVARDRPGFQYDEQYF.

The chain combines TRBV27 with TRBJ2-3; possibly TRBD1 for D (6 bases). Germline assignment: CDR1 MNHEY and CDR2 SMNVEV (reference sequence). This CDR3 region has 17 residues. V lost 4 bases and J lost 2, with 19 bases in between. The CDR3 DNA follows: TGTGCCAGCAGTTCACCCCGCAGGGGCCGACTCACAGATACGCAGTATTTT. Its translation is CASSSPRRGRLTDTQYF.

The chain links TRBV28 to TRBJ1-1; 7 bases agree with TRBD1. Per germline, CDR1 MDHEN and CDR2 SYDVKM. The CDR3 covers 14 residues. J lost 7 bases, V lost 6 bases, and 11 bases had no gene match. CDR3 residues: CASRPPLGTVEAFF. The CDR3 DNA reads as TGTGCCAGCAGACCACCCCTCGGGACAGTTGAAGCTTTCTTT.

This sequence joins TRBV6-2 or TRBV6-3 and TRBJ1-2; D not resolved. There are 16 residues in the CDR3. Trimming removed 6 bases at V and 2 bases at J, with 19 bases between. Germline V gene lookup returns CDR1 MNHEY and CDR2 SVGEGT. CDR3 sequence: CASSHVSSVPNYGYTF. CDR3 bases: TGTGCCAGCAGCCACGTCTCTTCAGTCCCAAACTATGGCTACACCTTC.

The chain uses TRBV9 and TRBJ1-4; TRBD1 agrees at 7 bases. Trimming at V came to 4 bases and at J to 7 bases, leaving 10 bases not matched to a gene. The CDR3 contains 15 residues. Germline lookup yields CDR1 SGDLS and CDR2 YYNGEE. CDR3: CASSLRQGWGEKLFF. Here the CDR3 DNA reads TGTGCCAGCAGCCTACGACAGGGTTGGGGTGAAAAACTGTTTTTT.

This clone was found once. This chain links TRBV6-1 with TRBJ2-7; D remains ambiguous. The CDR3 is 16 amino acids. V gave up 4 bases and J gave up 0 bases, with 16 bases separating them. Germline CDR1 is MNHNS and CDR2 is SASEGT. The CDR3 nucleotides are TGTGCCAGCAGTGCTACTGACTCGGCCCGCTCCTACGAGCAGTACTTC. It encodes CASSATDSARSYEQYF.

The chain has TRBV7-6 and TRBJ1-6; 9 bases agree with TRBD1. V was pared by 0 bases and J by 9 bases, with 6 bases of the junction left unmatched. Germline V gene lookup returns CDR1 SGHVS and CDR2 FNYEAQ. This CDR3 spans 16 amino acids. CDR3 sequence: CASSLAGQGSGSPLHF. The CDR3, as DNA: TGTGCCAGCAGCTTAGCCGGACAGGGGTCTGGTTCACCCCTCCACTTT. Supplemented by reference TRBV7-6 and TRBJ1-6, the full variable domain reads GAGVSQSPRYKVTKRGQDVALRCDPISGHVSLYWYRQALGQGPEFLTYFNYEAQQDKSGLPNDRFSAERPEGSISTLTIQRTEQRDSAMYRCASSLAGQGSGSPLHFGNGTRLTVT.

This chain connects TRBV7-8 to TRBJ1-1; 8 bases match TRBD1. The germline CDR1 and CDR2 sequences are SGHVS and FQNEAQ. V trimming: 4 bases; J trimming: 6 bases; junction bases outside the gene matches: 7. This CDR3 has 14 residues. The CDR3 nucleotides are TGTGCCAGCAGCTCTCAGGGGGCGCGCCCTGAAGCTTTCTTT. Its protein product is CASSSQGARPEAFF. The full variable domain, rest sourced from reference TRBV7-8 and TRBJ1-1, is GAGVSQSPRYKVAKRGQDVALRCDPISGHVSLFWYQQALGQGPEFLTYFQNEAQLDKSGLPSDRFFAERPEGSVSTLKIQRTQQEDSAVYLCASSSQGARPEAFFGQGTRLTVV.

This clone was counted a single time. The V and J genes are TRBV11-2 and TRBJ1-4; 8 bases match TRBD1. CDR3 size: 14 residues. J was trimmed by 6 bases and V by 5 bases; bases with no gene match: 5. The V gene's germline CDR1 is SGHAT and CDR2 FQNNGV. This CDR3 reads CASSPGTGYEKLFF. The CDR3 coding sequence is TGTGCCAGCAGCCCCGGGACAGGATATGAAAAACTGTTTTTT.

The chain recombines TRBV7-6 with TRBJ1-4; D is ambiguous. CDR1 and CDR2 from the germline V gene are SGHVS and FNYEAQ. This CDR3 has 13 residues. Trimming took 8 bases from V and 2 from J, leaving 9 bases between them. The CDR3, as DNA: TGTGCCAGCTCCCAGTCGACTAATGAAAAACTGTTTTTT. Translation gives CASSQSTNEKLFF.

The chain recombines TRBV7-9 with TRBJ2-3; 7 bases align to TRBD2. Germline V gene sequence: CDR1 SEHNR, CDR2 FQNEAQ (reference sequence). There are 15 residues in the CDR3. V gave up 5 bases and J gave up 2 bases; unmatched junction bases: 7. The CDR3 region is CASSRPGLLTDTQYF. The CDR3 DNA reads TGTGCCAGCAGCCGACCGGGACTACTCACAGATACGCAGTATTTT.

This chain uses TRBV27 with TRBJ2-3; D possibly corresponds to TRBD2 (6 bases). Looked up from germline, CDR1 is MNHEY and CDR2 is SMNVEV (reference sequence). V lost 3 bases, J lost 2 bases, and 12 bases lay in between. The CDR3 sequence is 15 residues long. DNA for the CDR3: TGTGCCAGCAGTTTTTTGGCGGGGCACACAGATACGCAGTATTTT. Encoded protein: CASSFLAGHTDTQYF.

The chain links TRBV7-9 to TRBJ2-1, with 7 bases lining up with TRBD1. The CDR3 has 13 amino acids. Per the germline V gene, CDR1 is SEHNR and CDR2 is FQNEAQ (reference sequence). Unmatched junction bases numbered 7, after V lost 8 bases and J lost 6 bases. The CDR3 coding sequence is TGTGCCAGCGGCCCACAGGGGCGCAATGAGCAGTTCTTC. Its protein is CASGPQGRNEQFF.

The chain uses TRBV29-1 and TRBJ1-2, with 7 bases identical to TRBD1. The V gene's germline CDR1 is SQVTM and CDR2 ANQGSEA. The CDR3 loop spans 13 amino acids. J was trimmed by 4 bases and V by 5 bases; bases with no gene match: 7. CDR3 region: CSVPSTGFYGYTF. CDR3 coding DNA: TGCAGCGTTCCCTCGACAGGGTTCTATGGCTACACCTTC. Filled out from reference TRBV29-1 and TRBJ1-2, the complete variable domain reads SAVISQKPSRDICQRGTSLTIQCQVDSQVTMMFWYRQQPGQSLTLIATANQGSEATYESGFVIDKFPISRPNLTFSTLTVSNMSPEDSSIYLCSVPSTGFYGYTFGSGTRLTVV.

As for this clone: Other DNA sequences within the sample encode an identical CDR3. The CDR3 nucleotides read TGCGCCAGCAGCTTGGCTAGCGGCTCCTACGAGCAGTACTTC. It yields the protein CASSLASGSYEQYF. This chain links TRBV5-1 with TRBJ2-7; TRBD2 aligns across 7 bases. CDR1 and CDR2 (germline): SGHRS, YFSETQ. After removal of 0 bases from V and 0 bases from J, the junction contained 0 bases not matched to a gene. The CDR3 consists of 14 residues.

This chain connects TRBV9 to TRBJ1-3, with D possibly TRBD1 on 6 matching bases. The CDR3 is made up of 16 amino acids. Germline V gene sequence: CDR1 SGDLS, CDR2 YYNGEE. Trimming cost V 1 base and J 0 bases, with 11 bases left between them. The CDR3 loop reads CASSVKAGASGNTIYF. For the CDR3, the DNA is TGTGCCAGCAGCGTAAAGGCAGGGGCCTCTGGAAACACCATATATTTT.

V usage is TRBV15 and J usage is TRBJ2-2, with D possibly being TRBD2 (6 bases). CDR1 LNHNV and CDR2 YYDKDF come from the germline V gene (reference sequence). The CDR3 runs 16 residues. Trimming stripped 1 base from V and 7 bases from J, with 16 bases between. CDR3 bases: TGTGCCACCAGCAGAGTGCGGGGCCGGTTTGGCGGGGAGCTGTTTTTT. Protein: CATSRVRGRFGGELFF.

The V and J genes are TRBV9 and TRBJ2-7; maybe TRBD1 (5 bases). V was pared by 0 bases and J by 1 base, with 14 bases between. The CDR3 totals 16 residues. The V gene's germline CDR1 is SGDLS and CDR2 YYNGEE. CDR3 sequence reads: CASSVEEVGPSYEQYF. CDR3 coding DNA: TGTGCCAGCAGCGTAGAAGAGGTGGGGCCTTCCTACGAGCAGTACTTC.

CDR3 residues: CAISESFPGSVDYGYTF. The CDR3 coding sequence is TGTGCCATCAGTGAGTCCTTCCCCGGGAGTGTTGACTATGGCTACACCTTC. The rearrangement links TRBV10-3 to TRBJ1-2; no reliable D call. The ends were cut back, 0 bases at V and 3 bases at J, with 17 bases in the middle. Germline lookup yields CDR1 ENHRY and CDR2 SYGVKD. The CDR3 is 17 amino acids.

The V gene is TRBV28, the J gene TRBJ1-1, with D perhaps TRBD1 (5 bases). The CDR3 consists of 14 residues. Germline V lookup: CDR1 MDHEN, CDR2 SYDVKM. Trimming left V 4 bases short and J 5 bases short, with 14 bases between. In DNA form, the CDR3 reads TGTGCCAGCAGTTCCCCTCCGGGGGGAACTGAAGCTTTCTTT. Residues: CASSSPPGGTEAFF.

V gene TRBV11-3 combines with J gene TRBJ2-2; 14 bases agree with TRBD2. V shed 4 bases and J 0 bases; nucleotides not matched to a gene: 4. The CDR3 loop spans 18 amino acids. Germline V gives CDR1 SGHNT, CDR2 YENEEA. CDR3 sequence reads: CASSYTGLAGANTGELFF. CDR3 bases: TGTGCCAGCAGCTATACGGGACTAGCGGGAGCGAACACCGGGGAGCTGTTTTTT.

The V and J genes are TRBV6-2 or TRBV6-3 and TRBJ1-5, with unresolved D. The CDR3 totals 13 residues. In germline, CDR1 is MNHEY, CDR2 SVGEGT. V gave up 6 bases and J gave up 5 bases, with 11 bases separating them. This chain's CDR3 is CASSSGSHQPQHF. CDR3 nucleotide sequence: TGTGCCAGCAGCTCCGGGAGCCATCAGCCCCAGCATTTT.

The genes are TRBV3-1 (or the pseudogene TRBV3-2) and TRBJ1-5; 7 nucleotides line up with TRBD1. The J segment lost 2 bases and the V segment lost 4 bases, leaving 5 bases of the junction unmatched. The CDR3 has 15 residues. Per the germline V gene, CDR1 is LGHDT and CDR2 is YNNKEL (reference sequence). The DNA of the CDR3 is TGTGCCAGCAGCCTTACAGGGGCGGGCAATCAGCCCCAGCATTTT. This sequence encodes CASSLTGAGNQPQHF.

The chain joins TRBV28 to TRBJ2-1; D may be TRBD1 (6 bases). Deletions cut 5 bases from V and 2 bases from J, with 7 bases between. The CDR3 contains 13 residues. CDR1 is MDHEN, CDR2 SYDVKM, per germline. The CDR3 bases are TGTGCCAGCAGTCGGACAGCCTACAATGAGCAGTTCTTC. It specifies CASSRTAYNEQFF.

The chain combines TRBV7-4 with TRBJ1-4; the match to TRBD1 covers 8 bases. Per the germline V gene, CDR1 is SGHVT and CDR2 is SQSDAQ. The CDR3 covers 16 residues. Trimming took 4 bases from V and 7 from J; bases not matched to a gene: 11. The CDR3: CASSSSVGQVCEKLFF. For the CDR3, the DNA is TGTGCCAGCAGCTCCTCGGTGGGACAGGTATGTGAAAAACTGTTTTTT.

The CDR3 here is CASSPGVTEETQYF. The CDR3 DNA sequence: TGTGCCAGCAGCCCCGGGGTTACCGAAGAGACCCAGTACTTC. V and J are TRBV5-8 and TRBJ2-5; TRBD2 is a possible D gene (5 bases). The V gene lost 4 bases and the J gene lost 3 bases, with 13 bases spanning the gap. The CDR3 has 14 amino acids. Germline assignment: CDR1 SGHTS and CDR2 YDEGEE.

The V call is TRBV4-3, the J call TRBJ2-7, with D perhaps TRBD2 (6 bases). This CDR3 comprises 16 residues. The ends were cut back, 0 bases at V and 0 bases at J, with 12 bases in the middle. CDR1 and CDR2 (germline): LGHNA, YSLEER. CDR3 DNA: TGCGCCAGCAGCCAAGATCAGTGGGGAGGCTCCTACGAGCAGTACTTC. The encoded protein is CASSQDQWGGSYEQYF.